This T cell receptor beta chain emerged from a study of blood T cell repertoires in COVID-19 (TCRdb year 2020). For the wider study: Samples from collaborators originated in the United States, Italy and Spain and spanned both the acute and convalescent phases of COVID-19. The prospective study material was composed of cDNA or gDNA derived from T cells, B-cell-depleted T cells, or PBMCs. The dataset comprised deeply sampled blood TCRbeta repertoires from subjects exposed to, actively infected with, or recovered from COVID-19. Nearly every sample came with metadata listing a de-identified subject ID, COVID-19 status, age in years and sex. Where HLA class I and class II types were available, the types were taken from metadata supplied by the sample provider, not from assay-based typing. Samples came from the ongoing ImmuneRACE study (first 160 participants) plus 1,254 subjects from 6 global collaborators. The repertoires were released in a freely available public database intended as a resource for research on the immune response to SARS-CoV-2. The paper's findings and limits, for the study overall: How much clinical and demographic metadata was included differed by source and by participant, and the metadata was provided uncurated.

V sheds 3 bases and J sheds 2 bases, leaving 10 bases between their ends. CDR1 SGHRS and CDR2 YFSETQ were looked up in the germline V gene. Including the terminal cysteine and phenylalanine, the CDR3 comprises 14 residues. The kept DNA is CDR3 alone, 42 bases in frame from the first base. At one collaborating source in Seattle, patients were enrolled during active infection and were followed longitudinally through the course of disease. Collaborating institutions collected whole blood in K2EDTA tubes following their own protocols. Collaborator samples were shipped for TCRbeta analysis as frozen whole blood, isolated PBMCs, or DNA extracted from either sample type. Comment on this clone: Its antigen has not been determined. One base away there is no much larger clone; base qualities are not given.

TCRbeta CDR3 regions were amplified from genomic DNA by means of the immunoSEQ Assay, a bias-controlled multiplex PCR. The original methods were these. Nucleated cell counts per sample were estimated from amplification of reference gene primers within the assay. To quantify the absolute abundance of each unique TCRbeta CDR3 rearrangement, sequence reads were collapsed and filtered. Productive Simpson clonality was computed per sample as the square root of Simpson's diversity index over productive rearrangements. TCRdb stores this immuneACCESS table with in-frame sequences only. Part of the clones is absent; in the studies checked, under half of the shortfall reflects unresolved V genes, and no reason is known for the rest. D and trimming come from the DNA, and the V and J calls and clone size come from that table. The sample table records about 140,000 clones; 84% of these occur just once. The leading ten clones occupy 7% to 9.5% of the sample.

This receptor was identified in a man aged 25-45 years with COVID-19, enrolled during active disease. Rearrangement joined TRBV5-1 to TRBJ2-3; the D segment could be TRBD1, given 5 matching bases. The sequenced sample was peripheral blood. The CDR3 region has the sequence CASSSQGITDTQYF. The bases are TGCGCCAGCAGCTCCCAGGGAATCACAGATACGCAGTATTTT.